These 32 T cell receptor beta chains were sequenced from one sample in a study of post-analysis software for immune sequencing data. The library was made from cDNA and included unique molecular identifiers. In TCRdb, the PCR reads were re-called with MiXCR into one record per CDR3 protein. The sample has about 770,000 distinct CDR3 sequences; about 45% are singletons. Whole-study results and caveats: When patients were compared with controls, about five TRBV segments were more frequent, TRBV5-6, TRBV5-1 and TRBV20-1 among them.

No antigens are known for them. The sequenced sample was blood. These receptors all come from a girl aged 10 to 17 with multiple sclerosis.

This clonotype was detected many times. The rearrangement links TRBV7-3 to TRBJ2-2; D could derive from TRBD1 or TRBD2 (6 bases each). There are 16 residues in the CDR3. The germline CDR1 and CDR2 sequences are SGHTA and FQGTGA. The V and J ends lost 2 bases and 0 bases respectively, with 10 bases between them. The CDR3 here is CASSLEGGANTGELFF. In DNA, the CDR3 is TGTGCCAGCAGCTTAGAGGGGGGAGCGAACACCGGGGAGCTGTTTTTT.

The chain couples TRBV28 to TRBJ2-5; D is perhaps TRBD1 or TRBD2 (6 bases each). The CDR3 contains 14 residues. V was shortened by 5 bases and J by 11 bases, with 21 bases between the two germline ends. Per the germline V gene, CDR1 is MDHEN and CDR2 is SYDVKM. The CDR3 is CASSPGHVLGGQYF. DNA for the CDR3: TGTGCCAGCAGTCCCGGTCATGTACTAGGGGGGCAGTACTTC.

The chain combines TRBV7-2 with TRBJ2-7; 9 positions match TRBD1. Germline-derived CDR1 and CDR2 are SGHTA and FQGNSA. V was clipped by 5 bases and J by 4 bases; unmatched bases: 6. CDR3 length: 14 residues. In nucleotides, the CDR3 is TGTGCCAGCAGCCAACAGGGGGCTGAATACGAGCAGTACTTC. It codes for CASSQQGAEYEQYF.

The rearrangement uses TRBV5-1 and TRBJ2-7; possible D gene TRBD2, 5 bases. The V end lost 3 bases, the J end lost 2 bases, and 12 bases lay between the germline ends. The germline V gene has CDR1 SGHRS and CDR2 YFSETQ. The CDR3 extends over 14 amino acids. The CDR3 is CASSWAEDPYEQYF. As DNA, the CDR3 is TGCGCCAGCAGCTGGGCGGAGGACCCCTACGAGCAGTACTTC.

This clonotype was observed a single time. This chain connects TRBV6-5 to TRBJ2-1; D possibly corresponds to TRBD2 (6 bases). This CDR3 has 18 residues. Germline CDR1 reads MNHEY; CDR2 reads SVGAGI. V was trimmed by 4 bases and J by 2 bases, leaving 21 bases between them. CDR3 sequence: CASSLSEGRDRAYNEQFF. CDR3 DNA sequence: TGTGCCAGCAGTTTGTCCGAGGGGCGGGATAGGGCCTACAATGAGCAGTTCTTC.

This clonotype was observed a handful of times. The chain has TRBV11-2 and TRBJ1-6; 7 positions agree with TRBD1. The CDR3 has 14 residues. The germline CDR1 and CDR2 sequences are SGHAT and FQNNGV. V was clipped by 2 bases and J by 6 bases; unmatched bases: 1. The CDR3 here is CASSLTGANSPLHF. CDR3 nucleotide sequence: TGTGCCAGCAGCTTAACAGGGGCTAATTCACCCCTCCACTTT.

This chain joins TRBV30 and TRBJ1-2; a weak D match, TRBD1 (6 bases). The V end lost 4 bases, the J end lost 7 bases, and 19 bases lay between the germline ends. Germline loops: CDR1 GTSNPN, CDR2 SVGIG (reference sequence). CDR3 length equals 14 residues. The CDR3 here is CAWTPGSGAVGYTF. CDR3 DNA sequence: TGTGCCTGGACCCCCGGGTCGGGGGCGGTTGGCTACACCTTC.

The rearrangement joins TRBV7-2 to TRBJ2-3; TRBD2 aligns across 9 bases. Germline CDR1 is SGHTA and CDR2 is FQGNSA. The CDR3 consists of 15 residues. Germline trimming cut 5 bases from V and 2 bases from J; bases unmatched to any gene: 5. The CDR3 reads CASSPGLATTDTQYF. As DNA, the CDR3 is TGTGCCAGCAGCCCTGGACTAGCGACCACAGATACGCAGTATTTT.

The V gene is TRBV10-3, the J gene TRBJ1-1, with D maybe TRBD1 (6 bases). There are 15 residues in the CDR3. Germline CDR1 reads ENHRY; CDR2 reads SYGVKD. Trimming removed 2 bases from V and 3 bases from J, with 13 bases in between. The CDR3 DNA is TGTGCCATCAGTGAGGCCCTGAGGGGGGACACTGAAGCTTTCTTT. Translating gives CAISEALRGDTEAFF.

The rearrangement uses TRBV2 and TRBJ1-2; D uncertain. CDR1 and CDR2 (germline): SNHLY, FYNNEI. The V and J ends lost 2 bases and 7 bases respectively, with 17 bases between them. The CDR3 consists of 15 residues. This CDR3 reads CASSEKVHPAAGYTF. CDR3 coding DNA: TGTGCCAGCAGTGAAAAGGTACACCCGGCGGCTGGCTACACCTTC.

This chain uses TRBV5-6 with TRBJ2-1; D is possibly TRBD1 (5 bases). CDR1 is SGHDT and CDR2 is YYEEEE in the germline V gene. The CDR3 sequence is 13 residues long. V was cut by 0 bases and J by 8 bases, with 9 bases left in between. CDR3 sequence reads: CASSLGPTDEQFF. The CDR3 DNA reads as TGTGCCAGCAGCTTGGGGCCGACAGATGAGCAGTTCTTC.

V gene TRBV29-1 combines with J gene TRBJ2-5; perhaps TRBD2 as D (7 bases). The CDR3 totals 14 residues. V lost 6 bases to trimming and J lost 8 bases, with 22 bases between them. CDR1 is SQVTM and CDR2 is ANQGSEA in the germline V gene. The CDR3 here is CSVLFGGGPITQYF. The CDR3 nucleotides are TGCAGCGTCCTCTTTGGGGGGGGGCCAATTACCCAGTACTTC.

This clonotype was seen more than once but under ten times. The rearrangement joins TRBV7-2 to TRBJ2-1, with TRBD2 matching 7 bases. Germline CDR1 and CDR2: SGHTA and FQGNSA. This CDR3 comprises 19 residues. The V and J ends lost 4 bases and 4 bases, in that order; junction bases with no gene match: 19. CDR3 nucleotides: TGTGCCAGCAGCTCCGGTAGGGGAACTTGGCGGGAGTCATACAATGAGCAGTTCTTC. Its protein product is CASSSGRGTWRESYNEQFF.

This clonotype was found many times. The V and J genes are TRBV20-1 and TRBJ1-1, with 9 bases lining up with TRBD1. CDR3 size: 15 residues. V was clipped by 0 bases and J by 1 base; unmatched bases: 3. Germline CDR1 and CDR2: DFQATT and SNEGSKA (reference sequence). CDR3 region: CSARDGTGRNTEAFF. For the CDR3, the DNA is TGCAGTGCTAGAGACGGGACAGGGAGGAACACTGAAGCTTTCTTT.

This clonotype has more than one count but fewer than ten. CDR3 nucleotides: TGTGCCAGCAGCAACGGTGCTAGCCCTCCCTCCTACAATGAGCAGTTCTTC. This encodes CASSNGASPPSYNEQFF. The chain joins TRBV7-9 to TRBJ2-1; D possibly corresponds to TRBD2 (5 bases). Trimming left V 5 bases short and J 0 bases short, with 17 bases between. Germline values: CDR1 SEHNR, CDR2 FQNEAQ (reference sequence). This CDR3 spans 17 amino acids.

The V call is TRBV20-1, the J call TRBJ2-2, with D unclear. Trimming took 4 bases from V and 0 from J, leaving 12 bases between them. In germline, CDR1 is DFQATT, CDR2 SNEGSKA (reference sequence). The CDR3 consists of 15 residues. The CDR3 sequence is CSAKAWAANTGELFF. The CDR3 nucleotides are TGCAGTGCTAAAGCTTGGGCAGCGAACACCGGGGAGCTGTTTTTT.

This clonotype showed up just a few times. This chain connects TRBV7-3 to TRBJ1-1; 9 nucleotides align to TRBD1. Germline CDR1 is SGHTA and CDR2 is FQGTGA. The CDR3 has 15 residues. The ends lost 5 bases at V and 4 bases at J; junction bases unmatched: 8. The CDR3 bases are TGTGCCAGCAGCCGCGACAGGGGGTTGGGCACTGAAGCTTTCTTT. It codes for CASSRDRGLGTEAFF. Supplemented by reference TRBV7-3 and TRBJ1-1, the full variable domain reads GAGVSQTPSNKVTEKGKYVELRCDPISGHTALYWYRQSLGQGPEFLIYFQGTGAADDSGLPNDRFFAVRPEGSVSTLKIQRTERGDSAVYLCASSRDRGLGTEAFFGQGTRLTVV.

This clonotype was counted between two and nine times. The V and J genes are TRBV10-3 and TRBJ2-3; D uncertain. The CDR3 has 15 residues. Trimming removed 2 bases from V and 6 bases from J, with 15 bases in between. Germline V gene sequence: CDR1 ENHRY, CDR2 SYGVKD. The CDR3 loop is CAISELLSVADTQYF. CDR3 in DNA: TGTGCCATCAGTGAGCTATTATCGGTAGCTGATACGCAGTATTTT.

The chain is built from TRBV7-2 and TRBJ2-1; 10 bases match TRBD2. Germline V gene sequence: CDR1 SGHTA, CDR2 FQGNSA. This CDR3 spans 18 amino acids. J lost 2 bases, V lost 4 bases, and 11 bases had no gene match. The CDR3 region is CASSSYLVTSGPYNEQFF. CDR3 nucleotide sequence: TGTGCCAGCAGCTCTTACCTCGTGACTAGCGGGCCCTACAATGAGCAGTTCTTC.

The V call is TRBV9, the J call TRBJ1-2; TRBD1 matches at 10 bases. This CDR3 has 15 amino acids. Germline trimming cut 3 bases from V and 6 bases from J; bases unmatched to any gene: 8. Germline CDR1 reads SGDLS; CDR2 reads YYNGEE. As DNA, the CDR3 is TGTGCCAGCAGCGACCGGACAGGGGGGAAGGATGGCTACACCTTC. Translating it yields CASSDRTGGKDGYTF.

The chain combines TRBV20-1 with TRBJ2-5; TRBD2 agrees at 10 bases. TRBJ2-7 explains the end of the DNA better; the J call may be wrong. Germline lookup yields CDR1 DFQATT and CDR2 SNEGSKA (reference sequence). This CDR3 spans 14 amino acids. The CDR3 DNA reads as TGCAGTGCTAGTAAGCGGGAGGGAGTCTACGAGCAGTACTTC. Encoded protein: CSASKREGVYEQYF.

This sequence joins TRBV12-3 or TRBV12-4 and TRBJ2-5, with 7 bases fitting TRBD2. V shed 5 bases and J 4 bases; nucleotides not matched to a gene: 4. The CDR3 spans 13 residues. CDR3 in amino acids: CASSPWGGETQYF. DNA of the CDR3: TGTGCCAGCAGTCCCTGGGGGGGAGAGACCCAGTACTTC.

This clonotype turned up a few times. The chain couples TRBV10-3 to TRBJ2-1; 8 bases align to TRBD1. Germline values: CDR1 ENHRY, CDR2 SYGVKD. Trimming at V came to 0 bases and at J to 8 bases, leaving 6 bases not matched to a gene. CDR3 length: 15 amino acids. CDR3 residues: CAISESAQGAHEQFF. CDR3 nucleotides: TGTGCCATCAGTGAGTCGGCGCAGGGGGCGCATGAGCAGTTCTTC.

V usage is TRBV29-1 and J usage is TRBJ2-1, with a weak D call TRBD1 (6 bases). The CDR3 extends over 15 amino acids. The germline V and J ends were trimmed by 7 bases and 1 base, with 17 bases remaining between them. The germline V gene has CDR1 SQVTM and CDR2 ANQGSEA. Here the CDR3 DNA reads TGCAGCGCCTTTAGGGGGACCGAGTCCTACAATGAGCAGTTCTTC. It encodes CSAFRGTESYNEQFF.

As to this clonotype: A much larger clone differs by one base, so this may be a read error. The chain recombines TRBV6-5 with TRBJ2-6, with D tentatively TRBD2 (6 bases). Germline CDR1 and CDR2: MNHEY and SVGAGI. The CDR3 is 16 amino acids. Here the CDR3 reads CASSYSDGTGTNVLTF. The CDR3 DNA sequence: TGTGCCAGCAGTTACTCGGATGGGACTGGGACCAACGTCCTGACTTTC.

The J gene is TRBJ2-4, the V gene TRBV27, with 11 bases fitting TRBD2. Matching the DNA end better, TRBJ2-7 makes the J call doubtful. Germline V CDR1 and CDR2: MNHEY, SMNVEV (reference sequence). CDR3 size: 16 residues. The CDR3 sequence: CASSLTSGRWAYEQYF. In DNA, the CDR3 is TGTGCCAGCAGTTTAACTAGCGGGAGATGGGCTTACGAGCAGTACTTC.

This chain uses TRBV6-1 with TRBJ2-1; 8 bases map to TRBD2. Trimming at V came to 1 base and at J to 14 bases, leaving 10 bases not matched to a gene. Germline V gives CDR1 MNHNS, CDR2 SASEGT. The CDR3 runs to 14 residues. The CDR3 is CASSEERGWDREFF. Here the CDR3 DNA reads TGTGCCAGCAGTGAAGAGCGGGGGTGGGATCGGGAGTTCTTC.

Only a few counts were recorded for this clonotype. The rearrangement uses TRBV7-9 and TRBJ2-3; D is unresolved. CDR3 length equals 15 residues. Looked up from germline, CDR1 is SEHNR and CDR2 is FQNEAQ (reference sequence). V was trimmed by 8 bases and J by 1 base, leaving 16 bases between them. CDR3 bases: TGTGCCAGCCAACGTAAGGGCGTCCGCACAGATACGCAGTATTTT. It is translated as CASQRKGVRTDTQYF.

The chain has TRBV20-1 and TRBJ2-7; D possibly corresponds to TRBD2 (6 bases). The J call is in doubt because the DNA end fits TRBJ2-5 better. The CDR3 totals 14 residues. Germline V gene data show CDR1 as DFQATT and CDR2 as SNEGSKA (reference sequence). This CDR3 reads CSARSGAATETQYF. DNA of the CDR3: TGCAGTGCCCGGTCGGGAGCAGCGACAGAGACCCAGTACTTC.

The chain uses TRBV5-1 and TRBJ2-4; perhaps TRBD1 as D (6 bases). The length of the CDR3 is 16 residues. V lost 2 bases, J lost 1 base, and 13 bases lay in between. Germline CDR1 and CDR2: SGHRS and YFSETQ. Written as DNA, the CDR3 is TGCGCCAGCAGCTTAGATACAGGGTCGGCCAAAAACATTCAGTACTTC. It codes for CASSLDTGSAKNIQYF.

Only a few counts were recorded for this clonotype. The chain uses TRBV7-9 and TRBJ2-7, with a tentative D call TRBD2 (6 bases). The CDR3 is made up of 15 amino acids. Germline V gene data show CDR1 as SEHNR and CDR2 as FQNEAQ (reference sequence). Trimming cost V 1 base and J 3 bases, with 13 bases left between them. As DNA, the CDR3 is TGTGCCAGCAGCTTAGGTGCGGGGATTTACTACGAGCAGTACTTC. As protein: CASSLGAGIYYEQYF. The full variable domain, completed using reference TRBV7-9 and TRBJ2-7, is DTGVSQNPRHKITKRGQNVTFRCDPISEHNRLYWYRQTLGQGPEFLTYFQNEAQLEKSRLLSDRFSAERPKGSFSTLEIQRTEQGDSAMYLCASSLGAGIYYEQYFGPGTRLTVT.

The genes are TRBV20-1 and TRBJ2-1; tentatively, D is TRBD2 (6 bases). Trimming stripped 3 bases from V and 4 bases from J, with 13 bases between. CDR1 and CDR2 from the germline V gene are DFQATT and SNEGSKA (reference sequence). This CDR3 comprises 14 residues. The CDR3 reads CSASELADYNEQFF. In DNA form, the CDR3 reads TGCAGTGCTAGTGAGTTAGCGGATTACAATGAGCAGTTCTTC.